This passage covers 18 T cell receptor beta chains from one sample sequenced in a study of vaccination effects on CD4 cells after COVID-19. TCRdb's copy holds only in-frame clones and misses some; the assay was immunoSEQ multiplex PCR. Among over 60,000 clones, 70% to 80% were seen once, and the ten largest hold around 3%. Antigen-specific CD4+ T cells were expanded (with viral peptide pools) by the ViraFEST assay ahead of sequencing. After more than 9 days in culture, the CD4+ T cells were isolated. Prior SARS-CoV-2 infection was absent in the vaccine recipients, as shown by negative nucleocapsid antibodies. No antigen has been identified for these receptors. Specimen: CD4+ T cells from PBMCs cultured with HCoV-NL63 spike peptides, collected before COVID-19 vaccination. The receptors originated from a human donor who received a COVID-19 vaccine.

This chain links TRBV19 with TRBJ2-5, with no clear D. The length of the CDR3 is 15 residues. Germline V gene data show CDR1 as LNHDA and CDR2 as SQIVND (reference sequence). V gave up 0 bases and J gave up 7 bases, with 15 bases separating them. This chain's CDR3 is CASSIDRRYEATQYF. The CDR3 DNA reads TGTGCCAGTAGTATAGATCGAAGGTACGAAGCGACCCAGTACTTC.

The chain carries TRBV9 and TRBJ1-2; 8 bases are a match to TRBD1. V dropped 3 bases and J dropped 4; count of bases not matched to a gene: 20. Germline V gene lookup returns CDR1 SGDLS and CDR2 YYNGEE. The CDR3 totals 19 residues. In DNA, the CDR3 is TGTGCCAGCAGCGCTCATCATTCATCAGGGGGCCCGGCCCCCTATGGCTACACCTTC. This encodes CASSAHHSSGGPAPYGYTF.

This rearrangement joins TRBV19 to TRBJ1-2; D possibly corresponds to TRBD1 (5 bases). V was pared by 10 bases and J by 2 bases, with 26 bases between. The CDR3 runs 17 residues. CDR1 and CDR2 (germline): LNHDA, SQIVND (reference sequence). In DNA form, the CDR3 reads TGTGCCACCCCCGGTTCGGGGACGGGAGGCGCCAACTATGGCTACACCTTC. The encoded protein is CATPGSGTGGANYGYTF.

The rearrangement links TRBV18 to TRBJ1-1, with a possible D match to TRBD1 (6 bases). This CDR3 spans 15 amino acids. The germline CDR1 and CDR2 sequences are KGHSH and LQKENI. The V end lost 0 bases, the J end lost 1 base, and 9 bases lay between the germline ends. The CDR3 nucleotides read TGTGCCAGCTCACCACCGGCAGGGGCGAACACTGAAGCTTTCTTT. As protein: CASSPPAGANTEAFF.

V is TRBV19 and J is TRBJ1-5, with TRBD1 as a possible D gene (5 bases). V dropped 3 bases and J dropped 2 bases, with 17 bases sitting between them. The CDR3 consists of 17 residues. Germline assignment: CDR1 LNHDA and CDR2 SQIVND (reference sequence). CDR3 sequence: CASSIRQGGRGNQPQHF. CDR3 in DNA: TGTGCCAGTAGTATTAGGCAGGGTGGAAGGGGCAATCAGCCCCAGCATTTT.

The sample holds a few counts of this clone. The genes are TRBV5-1 and TRBJ1-5; 11 positions match TRBD1. Trimming took 4 bases from V and 4 from J; bases not matched to a gene: 4. This CDR3 comprises 15 residues. Germline values: CDR1 SGHRS, CDR2 YFSETQ. The CDR3 nucleotides are TGCGCCAGCAGCGATGGGACAGGGGGGAATCAGCCCCAGCATTTT. Residues: CASSDGTGGNQPQHF.

The chain joins TRBV24-1 to TRBJ1-4; 8 nucleotides agree with TRBD1. CDR3 length: 17 amino acids. The V segment lost 2 bases and the J segment 0 bases; nucleotides outside the gene matches: 4. Germline assignment: CDR1 KGHDR and CDR2 SFDVKD. CDR3: CATSDSRTGTTNEKLFF. In nucleotides, the CDR3 is TGTGCCACCAGTGATTCCAGGACAGGGACAACTAATGAAAAACTGTTTTTT.

The J gene is TRBJ1-2, the V gene TRBV5-5; perhaps TRBD1 as D (6 bases). With 4 bases removed from V and 3 bases from J, the gap between germline ends came to 13 bases. The CDR3 totals 14 residues. The germline V gene has CDR1 SGHKS and CDR2 YYEKEE (reference sequence). CDR3 sequence reads: CASSPTPGDYGYTF. The CDR3 DNA reads as TGTGCCAGCAGCCCGACCCCAGGGGACTATGGCTACACCTTC. The complete variable domain, with remaining parts taken from reference TRBV5-5 and TRBJ1-2, reads DAGVTQSPTHLIKTRGQQVTLRCSPISGHKSVSWYQQVLGQGPQFIFQYYEKEERGRGNFPDRFSARQFPNYSSELNVNALLLGDSALYLCASSPTPGDYGYTFGSGTRLTVV.

This chain joins TRBV9 and TRBJ2-3; the match to TRBD2 covers 11 bases. The germline gives CDR1 SGDLS, CDR2 YYNGEE. Germline trimming cut 0 bases from V and 7 bases from J; bases unmatched to any gene: 7. The CDR3 sequence is 16 residues long. CDR3 region: CASSVGGGTSGYTQYF. Written as DNA, the CDR3 is TGTGCCAGCAGCGTAGGTGGAGGGACTAGCGGTTATACGCAGTATTTT.

The genes are TRBV6-5 and TRBJ1-5; TRBD1 might be the D (5 bases). The CDR3 sequence is 14 residues long. The germline gives CDR1 MNHEY, CDR2 SVGAGI. Deletions cut 9 bases from V and 0 bases from J, with 12 bases between. Here the CDR3 reads CASRQGNSNQPQHF. CDR3 nucleotide sequence: TGTGCCAGTCGCCAGGGTAATAGCAATCAGCCCCAGCATTTT.

The chain combines TRBV5-1 with TRBJ2-5; possible D gene TRBD1, 6 bases. Trimming removed 4 bases from V and 1 base from J, with 11 bases in between. The germline V gene has CDR1 SGHRS and CDR2 YFSETQ. This CDR3 is built from 14 residues. The CDR3 DNA reads TGCGCCAGCAGCCTGGGACACCTCCAAGAGACCCAGTACTTC. This gives the protein CASSLGHLQETQYF.

The chain has TRBV6-6 and TRBJ1-4; TRBD1 agrees at 7 bases. Germline V CDR1 and CDR2: MNHNY, SVGAGI (reference sequence). This CDR3 is 14 amino acids long. The V gene end was trimmed by 6 bases and the J gene end by 7 bases; junction bases not matched to a gene: 8. Here the CDR3 reads CASRLQGVGEKLFF. The CDR3 bases are TGTGCCAGCAGACTGCAGGGGGTAGGTGAAAAACTGTTTTTT.

This sequence joins TRBV5-1 and TRBJ2-3; 8 bases fit TRBD1. Unmatched junction bases numbered 12, after V lost 5 bases and J lost 4 bases. CDR1 and CDR2 (germline): SGHRS, YFSETQ. The length of the CDR3 is 16 residues. Here the CDR3 DNA reads TGCGCCAGCAGGGTGACTCCAGGGGGCGGCCCAGATACGCAGTATTTT. It translates to CASRVTPGGGPDTQYF.

This clone turned up a few times. This chain uses TRBV7-9 with TRBJ1-5; 7 bases align to TRBD1. The V and J ends lost 4 bases and 9 bases, in that order; junction bases with no gene match: 9. This CDR3 has 14 residues. Germline lookup yields CDR1 SEHNR and CDR2 FQNEAQ (reference sequence). CDR3 DNA sequence: TGTGCCAGCAGCTCCAATCAACAGGGGACGCCCCAGCATTTT. It yields the protein CASSSNQQGTPQHF.

The chain recombines TRBV18 with TRBJ2-1; D may be TRBD1 (6 bases). Germline CDR1 and CDR2: KGHSH and LQKENI. Trimming removed 2 bases from V and 7 bases from J, with 12 bases in between. This CDR3 is 14 amino acids long. The CDR3 nucleotides are TGTGCCAGCTCACCAAACGTGGGGACAAATGAGCAGTTCTTC. It encodes CASSPNVGTNEQFF. The full variable domain, in which reference TRBV18 and TRBJ2-1 provide the parts outside the CDR3, is NAGVMQNPRHLVRRRGQEARLRCSPMKGHSHVYWYRQLPEEGLKFMVYLQKENIIDESGMPKERFSAEFPKEGPSILRIQQVVRGDSAAYFCASSPNVGTNEQFFGPGTRLTVL.

This clone was seen only once. The DNA of the CDR3 is TGTGCCAGCAGGGGGGGACTCCCAGGAGTCGAGACCCAGTACTTC. Encoded protein: CASRGGLPGVETQYF. The chain joins TRBV2 to TRBJ2-5; D is possibly TRBD2 (6 bases). Germline assignment: CDR1 SNHLY and CDR2 FYNNEI. Trimming left V 6 bases short and J 5 bases short, with 19 bases between. This CDR3 has 15 residues.

This clone showed up just once. The rearrangement uses TRBV7-2 and TRBJ2-3, with 10 bases aligning to TRBD2. CDR1 and CDR2 from the germline V gene are SGHTA and FQGNSA. The trim removed 4 bases at V and 2 bases at J, leaving 6 bases unmatched. CDR3 length equals 16 residues. CDR3 nucleotides: TGTGCCAGCAGCTCTCGAACTAGCGGGGACACAGATACGCAGTATTTT. Its translation: CASSSRTSGDTDTQYF.

Concerning this clone: The junction departs from germline at one end; a sequencing error may be responsible. V gene TRBV4-2 combines with J gene TRBJ1-5; the match to TRBD1 covers 7 bases. Germline lookup yields CDR1 LGHNA and CDR2 YNFKEQ. The CDR3 loop spans 24 amino acids. CDR3: CASSKDPTGTEYDPEQGSNQPQHF. CDR3 in DNA: TGTGCCAGCAGCAAAGACCCGACGGGGACAGAGTACGATCCCGAGCAAGGGAGCAATCAGCCCCAGCATTTT.